Below, 5 T cell receptor beta chains from the same sample are listed, as sequenced in a study of blood T cell repertoires in COVID-19 (dated by TCRdb to 2019 to 2021). Receptor libraries were prepared by the immunoSEQ multiplex PCR assay. The clones in this table, taken by TCRdb from immuneACCESS, are in-frame only. Not every clone is retained; where verified, under half of the shortfall comes from an unresolved V gene, and the cause of the rest is unknown. Recorded for this sample are roughly 250,000 clones; around 80% of them occurred a single time. The ten largest clones capture roughly 4% of the sample. Sequenced input: peripheral blood. The receptors were sampled from a middle-aged woman with active or convalescent COVID-19.

This chain connects TRBV7-9 to TRBJ1-2; a weak D match, TRBD1 (6 bases). V dropped 4 bases and J dropped 5 bases, with 14 bases sitting between them. Per the germline V gene, CDR1 is SEHNR and CDR2 is FQNEAQ (reference sequence). The CDR3 sequence is 14 residues long. Here the CDR3 DNA reads TGTGCCAGCAGCTCCTGGGGAGGGGGGTATGGCTACACCTTC. It is translated as CASSSWGGGYGYTF. Filled out from reference TRBV7-9 and TRBJ1-2, the complete variable domain reads DTGVSQNPRHKITKRGQNVTFRCDPISEHNRLYWYRQTLGQGPEFLTYFQNEAQLEKSRLLSDRFSAERPKGSFSTLEIQRTEQGDSAMYLCASSSWGGGYGYTFGSGTRLTVV.

The chain joins TRBV6-5 to TRBJ2-2, with TRBD1 identical over 7 bases. V was clipped by 6 bases and J by 1 base; unmatched bases: 2. From germline, CDR1 is MNHEY and CDR2 SVGAGI. This CDR3 comprises 14 residues. For the CDR3, the DNA is TGTGCCAGCAGCCGGACAGGGAACACCGGGGAGCTGTTTTTT. It codes for CASSRTGNTGELFF.

The chain employs TRBV5-1 and TRBJ2-3, with 12 bases aligning to TRBD2. The germline gives CDR1 SGHRS, CDR2 YFSETQ. V shed 4 bases and J 8 bases; nucleotides not matched to a gene: 11. This CDR3 region has 16 residues. The CDR3 protein is CASSTSSGGASVTQYF. The CDR3 DNA follows: TGCGCCAGCAGCACCTCTAGCGGGGGGGCCTCGGTTACGCAGTATTTT.

V usage is TRBV7-6 and J usage is TRBJ2-5; TRBD1 matches at 7 bases. With V trimmed by 2 bases and J by 3 bases, 3 bases remained unmatched. In germline, CDR1 is SGHVS, CDR2 FNYEAQ. The CDR3 contains 14 residues. CDR3 in amino acids: CASSLSTGEETQYF. DNA for the CDR3: TGTGCCAGCAGCTTATCTACAGGGGAAGAGACCCAGTACTTC.

This chain uses TRBV7-9 with TRBJ1-6; D ambiguous. The CDR3 has 15 residues. Germline CDR1 and CDR2: SEHNR and FQNEAQ (reference sequence). V was clipped by 5 bases and J by 11 bases, with 19 bases between them. CDR3 sequence (DNA): TGTGCCAGCAGCCCTGGGGAGCCCTCTATGGCACCCCTCCACTTT. This gives the protein CASSPGEPSMAPLHF.